This T cell receptor (beta chain) was recovered during a study of monozygotic twins with inflammatory bowel disease. Germline lookup yields CDR1 MGHRA and CDR2 YSYEKL. The CDR3 runs to 17 residues. Every TCR library drew on 3,500 to 4,000 ng of total RNA. Reanalyzing the 5' RACE reads, TCRdb keeps one entry per CDR3 protein, without DNA. In total, the table holds some 450,000 distinct CDR3 sequences. The source of this sequence is a human donor with ulcerative colitis or Crohn's disease, or a healthy co-twin of an affected twin (not recorded which). Input material: blood. The gene calls are TRBV4-1 and TRBJ2-3. CDR3 region: CASSQGALAASTDTQYF.